A selection of T cell receptor beta chains follows, all from one sample in a study of Tregs in tolerant kidney transplant recipients. Clones were read by immunoSEQ multiplex PCR, and TCRdb kept only the in-frame ones, dropping some. The sample has 75,000 to 85,000 clones; around 90% are singletons. Sequences were derived from Tregs from blood, sampled before the transplant. These receptors originate from a human donor who received a combined kidney and bone marrow transplant. The CDR3 runs from the conserved cysteine through the conserved F or W. Fields, in order: clone size, D gene, V gene, J gene, CDR3 protein, CDR3 DNA. A D gene is named only where the DNA matches it firmly. Clone size appears in some rows only: once, few, many, or a class for an expanded clone.

clone_size: NA
d_call: TRBD1
v_call: TRBV28
j_call: TRBJ2-1
cdr3_aa: CASIQTGASYNEQFF
cdr3_nt: TGTGCCAGCATTCAGACAGGGGCCTCCTACAATGAGCAGTTCTTC

clone_size: NA
d_call: TRBD1
v_call: TRBV28
j_call: TRBJ2-2
cdr3_aa: CASSRSPWQGAIGELFF
cdr3_nt: TGTGCCAGCAGTCGGAGTCCCTGGCAGGGGGCTATCGGGGAGCTGTTTTTT

clone_size: NA
d_call: NA
v_call: TRBV27
j_call: TRBJ2-7
cdr3_aa: CASSWGAPYEQYF
cdr3_nt: TGTGCCAGCAGCTGGGGGGCCCCCTACGAGCAGTACTTC

clone_size: NA
d_call: TRBD1
v_call: TRBV5-8
j_call: TRBJ2-7
cdr3_aa: CASSLTTGGGYEQYF
cdr3_nt: TGTGCCAGCAGCTTGACGACAGGGGGTGGCTACGAGCAGTACTTC

clone_size: NA
d_call: TRBD2
v_call: TRBV4-2
j_call: TRBJ2-7
cdr3_aa: CASSQEGLAGEADEQYF
cdr3_nt: TGTGCCAGCAGCCAAGAGGGACTAGCGGGAGAGGCCGACGAGCAGTACTTC

clone_size: NA
d_call: NA
v_call: TRBV5-8
j_call: TRBJ1-2
cdr3_aa: CASGLYGYTF
cdr3_nt: TGTGCCAGCGGACTCTATGGCTACACCTTC

clone_size: NA
d_call: NA
v_call: TRBV6-1
j_call: TRBJ1-4
cdr3_aa: CASSGRTGPVEKLFF
cdr3_nt: TGTGCCAGCAGTGGCAGGACGGGTCCCGTAGAAAAACTGTTTTTT

clone_size: NA
d_call: TRBD1
v_call: TRBV15
j_call: TRBJ1-4
cdr3_aa: CATSREGRGNEKLFF
cdr3_nt: TGTGCCACCAGCAGAGAGGGCAGGGGGAATGAAAAACTGTTTTTT

clone_size: NA
d_call: NA
v_call: TRBV18
j_call: TRBJ2-7
cdr3_aa: CASSRSAVPRDEQYF
cdr3_nt: TGTGCCAGCTCACGGTCAGCAGTCCCTCGTGACGAGCAGTACTTC

clone_size: NA
d_call: TRBD2
v_call: TRBV4-2
j_call: TRBJ2-5
cdr3_aa: CASSQVVGRTGGDQYF
cdr3_nt: TGTGCCAGCAGCCAAGTTGTCGGGAGGACGGGGGGAGACCAGTACTTC

clone_size: NA
d_call: NA
v_call: TRBV15
j_call: TRBJ2-7
cdr3_aa: CATSRDPTSYEQYF
cdr3_nt: TGTGCCACCAGCAGAGATCCGACCTCCTACGAGCAGTACTTC

clone_size: NA
d_call: TRBD2
v_call: TRBV4-2
j_call: TRBJ2-7
cdr3_aa: CASSQGTSGYVTAYEQYF
cdr3_nt: TGTGCCAGCAGCCAAGGAACTAGCGGGTATGTTACGGCCTACGAGCAGTACTTC

clone_size: NA
d_call: NA
v_call: TRBV30
j_call: TRBJ1-4
cdr3_aa: CAWSQGEKLFF
cdr3_nt: TGTGCCTGGAGCCAGGGGGAAAAACTGTTTTTT

clone_size: NA
d_call: NA
v_call: TRBV2
j_call: TRBJ2-3
cdr3_aa: CASSSRLARGTDTQYF
cdr3_nt: TGTGCCAGCAGTTCCCGTCTAGCGAGGGGTACAGATACGCAGTATTTT

clone_size: NA
d_call: TRBD2
v_call: TRBV30
j_call: TRBJ2-3
cdr3_aa: CAWNSGGSSSDTQYF
cdr3_nt: TGTGCCTGGAATAGTGGCGGGAGTAGCTCAGATACGCAGTATTTT

clone_size: NA
d_call: TRBD1
v_call: TRBV6-5
j_call: TRBJ2-5
cdr3_aa: CASRSTGADQETQYF
cdr3_nt: TGTGCCAGCAGGTCGACAGGGGCGGACCAAGAGACCCAGTACTTC

clone_size: NA
d_call: NA
v_call: TRBV19
j_call: TRBJ1-5
cdr3_aa: CASSWDLYQPQHF
cdr3_nt: TGTGCCAGTAGTTGGGATCTCTATCAGCCCCAGCATTTT

clone_size: NA
d_call: NA
v_call: TRBV6-1
j_call: TRBJ1-2
cdr3_aa: CASRSTGIYGYTF
cdr3_nt: TGTGCCAGCAGATCTACAGGGATCTATGGCTACACCTTC

clone_size: NA
d_call: TRBD2
v_call: TRBV15
j_call: TRBJ2-7
cdr3_aa: CATSRDPASGSYEQYF
cdr3_nt: TGTGCCACCAGCAGAGATCCGGCTAGCGGGAGCTACGAGCAGTACTTC

clone_size: NA
d_call: TRBD1
v_call: TRBV9
j_call: TRBJ1-1
cdr3_aa: CASSPLLGQGTEAFF
cdr3_nt: TGTGCCAGCAGCCCTCTACTGGGACAGGGGACTGAAGCTTTCTTT

clone_size: NA
d_call: NA
v_call: TRBV5-6
j_call: TRBJ2-1
cdr3_aa: CASSLARGNEQFF
cdr3_nt: TGTGCCAGCAGCTTGGCACGCGGGAATGAGCAGTTCTTC

clone_size: NA
d_call: NA
v_call: TRBV28
j_call: TRBJ2-5
cdr3_aa: CASSLGSAGQETQYF
cdr3_nt: TGTGCCAGCAGTTTAGGGTCGGCAGGGCAAGAGACCCAGTACTTC

clone_size: NA
d_call: TRBD1
v_call: TRBV6-6
j_call: TRBJ2-7
cdr3_aa: CASSPRDRRTPYEQYF
cdr3_nt: TGTGCCAGCAGCCCTAGGGACAGGCGTACTCCCTACGAGCAGTACTTC

clone_size: once
d_call: TRBD1
v_call: TRBV5-4
j_call: TRBJ1-2
cdr3_aa: CASSLGGQPNYGYTF
cdr3_nt: TGTGCCAGCAGCTTGGGGGGACAGCCCAACTATGGCTACACCTTC

clone_size: NA
d_call: NA
v_call: TRBV2
j_call: TRBJ1-2
cdr3_aa: CASRWKGNYGYTF
cdr3_nt: TGTGCCAGCAGGTGGAAGGGGAACTATGGCTACACCTTC

clone_size: NA
d_call: TRBD2
v_call: TRBV28
j_call: TRBJ2-7
cdr3_aa: CASSLSLAGGFYEQYF
cdr3_nt: TGTGCCAGCAGTTTATCCCTAGCGGGGGGTTTTTACGAGCAGTACTTC

clone_size: NA
d_call: TRBD1
v_call: TRBV28
j_call: TRBJ2-4
cdr3_aa: CASIRQGRDIQYF
cdr3_nt: TGTGCCAGCATAAGACAGGGTCGGGACATTCAGTACTTC

clone_size: NA
d_call: NA
v_call: TRBV28
j_call: TRBJ1-2
cdr3_aa: CATRSGGAVYGYTF
cdr3_nt: TGTGCCACTCGATCGGGAGGGGCCGTCTATGGCTACACCTTC

clone_size: NA
d_call: NA
v_call: TRBV2
j_call: TRBJ1-3
cdr3_aa: CASKNSEASGNTIYF
cdr3_nt: TGTGCCAGCAAGAACAGCGAGGCCTCTGGAAACACCATATATTTT

clone_size: NA
d_call: NA
v_call: TRBV11-2
j_call: TRBJ2-1
cdr3_aa: CASSSHTPNNEQFF
cdr3_nt: TGTGCCAGCAGCTCGCACACCCCCAACAATGAGCAGTTCTTC

clone_size: NA
d_call: NA
v_call: TRBV27
j_call: TRBJ2-1
cdr3_aa: CASSFGRTSYNEQFF
cdr3_nt: TGTGCCAGCAGTTTTGGCAGAACCTCCTACAATGAGCAGTTCTTC

clone_size: NA
d_call: TRBD2
v_call: TRBV30
j_call: TRBJ2-3
cdr3_aa: CAWMPGRVLGGRAKITDTQYF
cdr3_nt: TGTGCCTGGATGCCGGGACGGGTACTGGGCGGGAGGGCGAAAATCACAGATACGCAGTATTTT

clone_size: few
d_call: NA
v_call: TRBV19
j_call: TRBJ2-7
cdr3_aa: CASSIGRDPSYEQYF
cdr3_nt: TGTGCCAGTAGTATTGGAAGGGACCCATCCTACGAGCAGTACTTC

clone_size: NA
d_call: NA
v_call: TRBV2
j_call: TRBJ1-2
cdr3_aa: CASSDGEGWGYTF
cdr3_nt: TGTGCCAGCAGTGATGGAGAGGGCTGGGGCTACACCTTC

clone_size: NA
d_call: NA
v_call: TRBV11-2
j_call: TRBJ1-2
cdr3_aa: CASSFSGTGYGYTF
cdr3_nt: TGTGCCAGCAGCTTCTCCGGGACCGGCTATGGCTACACCTTC

clone_size: NA
d_call: TRBD1
v_call: TRBV28
j_call: TRBJ2-2
cdr3_aa: CASRGTGGDGELFF
cdr3_nt: TGTGCCAGCAGGGGGACAGGGGGCGACGGGGAGCTGTTTTTT

clone_size: few
d_call: TRBD2
v_call: TRBV2
j_call: TRBJ2-1
cdr3_aa: CASSGSGGSYNEQFF
cdr3_nt: TGTGCCAGCAGTGGTAGCGGGGGTTCCTACAATGAGCAGTTCTTC

clone_size: NA
d_call: TRBD2
v_call: TRBV18
j_call: TRBJ2-7
cdr3_aa: CASSPGTSGSHEQYF
cdr3_nt: TGTGCCAGCTCACCTGGGACTAGCGGGAGTCACGAGCAGTACTTC

clone_size: NA
d_call: NA
v_call: TRBV11-2
j_call: TRBJ2-1
cdr3_aa: CASSLEPGTRQFF
cdr3_nt: TGTGCCAGCAGCTTAGAACCCGGGACGAGACAGTTCTTC

clone_size: once
d_call: NA
v_call: TRBV7-9
j_call: TRBJ2-2
cdr3_aa: CASSLPGLSATGELFF
cdr3_nt: TGTGCCAGCAGCCTACCGGGACTTTCGGCCACCGGGGAGCTGTTTTTT